The rows below give T cell receptor beta chains drawn from one sample of a study of molecular identifiers for immune sequencing clone quantification. TCRdb re-analysed the PCR reads in MiXCR, keeping a single row per CDR3 protein. The data show approximately 54,000 distinct CDR3 sequences, with under 30% seen just once and around 2% held by the top ten. Sequenced input: naive CD8+ T cells from blood, with Jurkat cell RNA spiked in. These TCRs come from a human donor in good health. Some libraries in this study had Jurkat cell RNA spiked in. CDR3s include the opening cysteine and the closing phenylalanine or tryptophan. A D gene is named only where the DNA matches it firmly. Clone size is given for some rows only: seen once, a few or many times, or a class if the clone is expanded.

>TRBJ1-3|16|many|TRBV5-1|TRBD1
TGCGCCAGCAGCTACCTGACAGGGGGCACAGGAAACACCATATATTTT
CASSYLTGGTGNTIYF
>TRBJ2-5|14|many|TRBV2|-
TGTGCCAGCAGTACAACTCGAGGGACGGAGACCCAGTACTTC
CASSTTRGTETQYF
>TRBJ2-1|16|many|TRBV28|-
TGTGCCAGCAGCCCGACTCTTCGGGACTCCCACAATGAGCAGTTCTTC
CASSPTLRDSHNEQFF
>TRBJ2-1|14|-|TRBV20-1|TRBD2
TGCAGCCCTGAGCTAGCGGAGGATTACAATGAGCAGTTCTTC
CSPELAEDYNEQFF
>TRBJ2-5|17|many|TRBV6-2/TRBV6-3|TRBD2
TGTGCCAGCAGTTCGGGACTAGCGGGGGTCAATCAAGAGACCCAGTACTTC
CASSSGLAGVNQETQYF
>TRBJ1-1|13|few|TRBV7-9|-
TGTGCCAGCAGCACACCCTGGGGCACTGAAGCTTTCTTT
CASSTPWGTEAFF
>TRBJ1-4|16|-|TRBV7-8|-
TGTGCCAGCAGCTTAACTAGGACGGGGGTCAATGAAGAACTGTTTTTT
CASSLTRTGVNEELFF
>TRBJ2-1|16|many|TRBV5-6|-
TGTGCCAGCAACTCCCTCGAAGGCGGAGAGTACAATGAGCAGTTCTTC
CASNSLEGGEYNEQFF
>TRBJ2-1|14|many|TRBV4-3|TRBD1
TGCGCCAGCAGCCAAGAGGGACAGGCGGATGAGCAGTTCTTC
CASSQEGQADEQFF
>TRBJ1-1|16|-|TRBV7-6|-
TGTGCCAGCAGCCCCATGACTCCTACAGGGAGCACTGAAGCTTTCTTT
CASSPMTPTGSTEAFF
>TRBJ1-3|14|many|TRBV2|-
TGTGCCAGCAGCGAGGGGGACTCTGGAAACACCATATATTTT
CASSEGDSGNTIYF
>TRBJ1-6|19|many|TRBV12-3/TRBV12-4|TRBD1
TGTGCCAGCAGTTCCATTACGCGGACAGGGGGGACTTATAATTCACCCCTCCACTTT
CASSSITRTGGTYNSPLHF
>TRBJ2-2|16|-|TRBV9|TRBD2
TGTGCCAGCAGCGCCACTAGCGGGGGCCCGGCCGGGGAGCTGTTTTTT
CASSATSGGPAGELFF
>TRBJ2-7|11|many|TRBV20-1|-
TGCAGTGCTAAGAAGACAGCCGAGCAGTACTTC
CSAKKTAEQYF
>TRBJ2-7|14|many|TRBV9|TRBD2
TGTGCCAGCAGCGATTATCCTAGCGGCTACGAGCAGTACTTC
CASSDYPSGYEQYF
>TRBJ2-5|16|many|TRBV4-1|-
TGCGCCAGCAGCCAGGAACAGGGAGTCCGCGGAGAGACCCAGTACTTC
CASSQEQGVRGETQYF
>TRBJ2-1|13|many|TRBV30|-
TGTGCCTGGAGTGTACACTTAGCTGCTGAGCAGTTCTTC
CAWSVHLAAEQFF
>TRBJ2-7|13|few|TRBV29-1|-
TGCAGCGCCCTCGTCGAGGGCCCGTACGAGCAGTACTTC
CSALVEGPYEQYF
>TRBJ1-5|14|many|TRBV24-1|-
TGTGCCACCAGTGAGCGCGGGAGCAATCAGCCCCAGCATTTT
CATSERGSNQPQHF
>TRBJ1-1|12|many|TRBV28|-
TGTGCCAGCAGTGAAATGAACACTGAAGCTTTCTTT
CASSEMNTEAFF
>TRBJ1-2|18|many|TRBV4-1|-
TGCGCCAGCAGCCAAGATTTCCCAAAACAAATGGATAACTATGGCTACACCTTC
CASSQDFPKQMDNYGYTF
>TRBJ2-6|13|many|TRBV18|-
TGTGCCAGCCCCACCGGGGGGGCCAACGTCCTGACTTTC
CASPTGGANVLTF
>TRBJ2-7|14|many|TRBV29-1|-
TGCAGCGTTGAACTTAGGGGTAGCTCCTACGAGCAGTACTTC
CSVELRGSSYEQYF
>TRBJ2-7|15|many|TRBV4-3|-
TGCGCCAGCAGCCCCGGAGAGGGGAGCTCCTACGAGCAGTACTTC
CASSPGEGSSYEQYF
>TRBJ1-1|13|many|TRBV19|-
TGTGCCAGTAGTATTGGGACGGGCACTGAAGCTTTCTTT
CASSIGTGTEAFF
>TRBJ2-3|11|many|TRBV7-2|-
TGTGCCAGCGGTTTCACAGATACGCAGTATTTT
CASGFTDTQYF
>TRBJ1-3|16|-|TRBV4-3|-
TGCGCCAGCAGCCAAGATGTCATAATCTCTGGAAACACCATAAATTTT
CASSQDVIISGNTINF
>TRBJ2-7|14|many|TRBV13|TRBD2
TGTGCCAGCAGCTTAATGGGAGGGCCCTACGAGCAGTACTTC
CASSLMGGPYEQYF
>TRBJ2-7|14|-|TRBV6-2/TRBV6-3|-
TGTGCCAGCACCATGGACACTGCAATTTACGAGCAGTACTTC
CASTMDTAIYEQYF
>TRBJ2-4|16|-|TRBV7-9|-
TGTGCCAGCAGCCCCCCGGCAGTCATAGCTAACAACACTCAGTACTTC
CASSPPAVIANNTQYF
>TRBJ1-1|14|many|TRBV4-1|-
TGCGCCAGCAGCCAAGGTAGGATGAACACTGAAGCTTTCTTT
CASSQGRMNTEAFF
>TRBJ1-4|15|few|TRBV28|-
TGTGCCAGCAGCTTCTCGGCCAGGGAGTATGAAAAACTGTTTTTT
CASSFSAREYEKLFF
>TRBJ2-3|16|many|TRBV28|-
TGTGCCAGCAGCCCCTTGGAGTTTGAGGACACAGATACGCAGTATTTT
CASSPLEFEDTDTQYF
>TRBJ2-1|16|many|TRBV29-1|TRBD2
TGCAGCGTTGAAGATCTTATGGGGACTAGCACCGGTGAGCAGTTCTTC
CSVEDLMGTSTGEQFF
>TRBJ2-7|13|-|TRBV29-1|-
TGCAGCGCTGAAGTTAGCAACTCCTACGAGCAGTACTTC
CSAEVSNSYEQYF
>TRBJ1-3|14|many|TRBV11-2|-
TGTGCCAGCAGCTTCCGGACAGCCGGAAACACCATATATTTT
CASSFRTAGNTIYF
>TRBJ1-5|16|many|TRBV19|-
TGTGCCAGTACTACGCCCGAGACGGAGGGGGTTGGGCCCCAGCATTTT
CASTTPETEGVGPQHF
>TRBJ2-2|14|-|TRBV27|TRBD2
TGTGCCAGCAGTTTTCGGGGGGGCCCCGGGGAGCTGTTTTTT
CASSFRGGPGELFF
>TRBJ2-1|15|many|TRBV11-2|TRBD2
TGTGCCAGCAGCGAAAGCGGGAGCTCCTACAATGAGCAGTTCTTC
CASSESGSSYNEQFF
>TRBJ2-5|18|-|TRBV2|TRBD2
TGTGCCAGCAGTGAAGCCCCACTAGCGGGAAACTCCAGAGAGACCCAGTACTTC
CASSEAPLAGNSRETQYF